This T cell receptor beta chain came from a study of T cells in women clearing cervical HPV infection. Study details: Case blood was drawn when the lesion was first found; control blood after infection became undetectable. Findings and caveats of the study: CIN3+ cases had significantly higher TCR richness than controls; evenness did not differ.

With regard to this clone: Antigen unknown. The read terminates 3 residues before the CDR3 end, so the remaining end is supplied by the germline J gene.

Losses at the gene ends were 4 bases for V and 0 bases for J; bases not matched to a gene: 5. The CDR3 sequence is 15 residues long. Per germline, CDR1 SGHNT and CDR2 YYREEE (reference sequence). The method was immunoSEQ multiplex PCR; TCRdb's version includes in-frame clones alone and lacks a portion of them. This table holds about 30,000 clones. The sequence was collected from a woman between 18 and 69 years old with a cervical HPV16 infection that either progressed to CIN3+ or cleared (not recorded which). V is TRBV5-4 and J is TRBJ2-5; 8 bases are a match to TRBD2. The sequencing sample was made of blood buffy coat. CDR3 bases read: TGTGCCAGCAGCACGGGACTAGGCAACCAAGAGACC. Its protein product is CASSTGLGNQET. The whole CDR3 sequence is CASSTGLGNQETQYF.